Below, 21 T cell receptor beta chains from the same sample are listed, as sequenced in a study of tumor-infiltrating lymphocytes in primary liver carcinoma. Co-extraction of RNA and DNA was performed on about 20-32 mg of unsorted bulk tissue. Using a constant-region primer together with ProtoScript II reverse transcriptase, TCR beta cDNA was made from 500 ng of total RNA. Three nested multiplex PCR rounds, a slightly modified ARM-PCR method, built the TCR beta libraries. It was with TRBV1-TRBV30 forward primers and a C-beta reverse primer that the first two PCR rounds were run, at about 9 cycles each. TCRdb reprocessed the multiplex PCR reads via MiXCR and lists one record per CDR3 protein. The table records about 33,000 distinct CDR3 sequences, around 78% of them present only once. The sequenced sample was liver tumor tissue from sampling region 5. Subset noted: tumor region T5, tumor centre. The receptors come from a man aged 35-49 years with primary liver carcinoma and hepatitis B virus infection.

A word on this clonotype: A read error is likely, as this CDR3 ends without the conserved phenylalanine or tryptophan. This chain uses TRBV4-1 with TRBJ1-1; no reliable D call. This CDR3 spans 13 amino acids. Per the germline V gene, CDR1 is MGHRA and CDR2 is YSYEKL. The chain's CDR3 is CTSSREVGTEAFI. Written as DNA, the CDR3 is TGCACCAGCAGCCGGGAGGTAGGGACTGAAGCTTTCATT.

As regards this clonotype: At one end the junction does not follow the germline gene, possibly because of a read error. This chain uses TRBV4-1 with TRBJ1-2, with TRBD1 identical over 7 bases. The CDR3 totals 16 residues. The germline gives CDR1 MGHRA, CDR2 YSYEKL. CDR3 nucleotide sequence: TGCGCCAGCAGCCGAGTATTGCGAGGGGGCTACTACGGCTACACCTTC. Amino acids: CASSRVLRGGYYGYTF.

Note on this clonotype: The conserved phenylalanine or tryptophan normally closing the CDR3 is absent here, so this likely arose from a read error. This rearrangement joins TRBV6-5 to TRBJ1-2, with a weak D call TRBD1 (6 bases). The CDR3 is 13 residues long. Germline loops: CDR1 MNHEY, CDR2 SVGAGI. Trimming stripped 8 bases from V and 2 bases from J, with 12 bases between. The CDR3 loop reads CASAQGSNYGYTL. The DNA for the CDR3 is TGTGCCAGCGCACAGGGATCCAACTATGGCTACACCCTC.

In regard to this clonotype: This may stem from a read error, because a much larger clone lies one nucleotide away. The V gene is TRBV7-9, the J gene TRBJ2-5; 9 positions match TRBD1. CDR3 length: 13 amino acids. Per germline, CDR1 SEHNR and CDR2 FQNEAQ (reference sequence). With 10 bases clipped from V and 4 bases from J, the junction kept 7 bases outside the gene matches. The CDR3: CANRPTGGETQYF. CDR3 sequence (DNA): TGTGCCAACAGACCGACAGGGGGAGAGACCCAGTACTTC.

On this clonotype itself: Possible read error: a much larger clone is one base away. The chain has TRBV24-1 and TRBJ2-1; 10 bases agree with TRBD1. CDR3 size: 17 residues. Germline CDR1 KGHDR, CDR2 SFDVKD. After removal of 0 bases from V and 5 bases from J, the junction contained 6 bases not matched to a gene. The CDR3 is CATSDLRLDRGDNEQFF. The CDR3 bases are TGTGCCACCAGTGATTTGCGCCTGGACAGGGGGGACAATGAGCAGTTCTTC.

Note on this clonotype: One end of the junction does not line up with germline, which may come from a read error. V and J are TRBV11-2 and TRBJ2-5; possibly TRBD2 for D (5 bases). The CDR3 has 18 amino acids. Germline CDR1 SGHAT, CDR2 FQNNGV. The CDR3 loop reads CASSLDPWSSRKGEIQYF. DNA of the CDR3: TGTGCCAGTAGCTTAGATCCGTGGTCTAGCAGGAAAGGAGAGATCCAGTACTTC.

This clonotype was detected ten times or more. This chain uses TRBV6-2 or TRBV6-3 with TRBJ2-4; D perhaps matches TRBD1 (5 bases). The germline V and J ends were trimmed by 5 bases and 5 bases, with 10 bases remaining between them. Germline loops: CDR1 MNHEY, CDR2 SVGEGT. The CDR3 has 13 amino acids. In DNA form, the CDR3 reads TGTGCCAGCAGTCAAGGACACGAAAACATTCAGTACTTC. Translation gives CASSQGHENIQYF.

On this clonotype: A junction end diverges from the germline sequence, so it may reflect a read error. CDR3 in amino acids: CANSVRTSGGSTVELFF. In nucleotides, the CDR3 is TGTGCCAACAGTGTAAGGACTAGCGGGGGGAGCACCGTGGAGCTGTTTTTT. This chain links TRBV6-5 with TRBJ2-2; 14 nucleotides match TRBD2. This CDR3 region has 17 residues. Per the germline V gene, CDR1 is MNHEY and CDR2 is SVGAGI.

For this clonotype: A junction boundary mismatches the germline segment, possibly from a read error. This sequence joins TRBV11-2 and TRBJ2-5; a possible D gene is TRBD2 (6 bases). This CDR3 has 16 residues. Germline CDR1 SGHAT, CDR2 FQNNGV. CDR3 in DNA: TGTGCCAACAGCCAAACCCCTGGCGGGGTGAAGGAGACCCAGTACTTC. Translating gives CANSQTPGGVKETQYF.

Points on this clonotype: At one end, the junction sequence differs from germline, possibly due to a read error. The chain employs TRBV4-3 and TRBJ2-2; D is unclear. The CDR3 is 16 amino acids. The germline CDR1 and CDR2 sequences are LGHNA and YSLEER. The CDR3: CARSQNPEGSPGELFF. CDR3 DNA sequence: TGCGCCAGAAGCCAGAACCCAGAAGGAAGCCCCGGGGAGCTGTTTTTT.

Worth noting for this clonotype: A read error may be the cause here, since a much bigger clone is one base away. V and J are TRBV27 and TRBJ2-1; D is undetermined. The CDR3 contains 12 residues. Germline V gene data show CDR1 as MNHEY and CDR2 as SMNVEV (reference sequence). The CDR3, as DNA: TGTGACAGCTCCAGGACGAACAATGAGCAGTTCTTC. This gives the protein CDSSRTNNEQFF.

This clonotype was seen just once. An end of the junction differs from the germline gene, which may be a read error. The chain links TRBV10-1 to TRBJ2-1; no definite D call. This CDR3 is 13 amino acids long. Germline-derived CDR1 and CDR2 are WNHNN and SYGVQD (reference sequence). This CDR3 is CATSGLRNNEQLF. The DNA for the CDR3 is TGCGCCACCAGTGGATTGAGGAACAATGAGCAGCTCTTC.

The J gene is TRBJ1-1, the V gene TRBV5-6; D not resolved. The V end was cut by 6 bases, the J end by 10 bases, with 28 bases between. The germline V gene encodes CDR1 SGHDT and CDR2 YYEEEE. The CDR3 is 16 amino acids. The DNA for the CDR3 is TGTGCCAGCATCCAGAATCACCCATACGGACGGAAGGGAGCTTTCTTT. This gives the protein CASIQNHPYGRKGAFF. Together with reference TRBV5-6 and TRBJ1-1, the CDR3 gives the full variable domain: DAGVTQSPTHLIKTRGQQVTLRCSPKSGHDTVSWYQQALGQGPQFIFQYYEEEERQRGNFPDRFSGHQFPNYSSELNVNALLLGDSALYLCASIQNHPYGRKGAFFGQGTRLTVV.

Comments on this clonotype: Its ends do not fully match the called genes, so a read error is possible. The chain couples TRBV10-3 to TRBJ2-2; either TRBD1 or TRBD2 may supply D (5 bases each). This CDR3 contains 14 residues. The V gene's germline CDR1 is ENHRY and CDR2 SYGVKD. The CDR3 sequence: CAIRERDDSGELFF. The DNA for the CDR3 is TGTGCCATCAGGGAACGGGACGACTCCGGGGAGTTGTTTTTT.

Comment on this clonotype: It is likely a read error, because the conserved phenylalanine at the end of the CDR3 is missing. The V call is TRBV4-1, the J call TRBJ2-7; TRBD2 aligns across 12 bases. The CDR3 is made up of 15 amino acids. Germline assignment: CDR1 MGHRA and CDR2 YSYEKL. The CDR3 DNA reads TGCGCCAGCAACCAAGAACTAGCGGGAGGATACGAGCAGTACCTC. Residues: CASNQELAGGYEQYL.

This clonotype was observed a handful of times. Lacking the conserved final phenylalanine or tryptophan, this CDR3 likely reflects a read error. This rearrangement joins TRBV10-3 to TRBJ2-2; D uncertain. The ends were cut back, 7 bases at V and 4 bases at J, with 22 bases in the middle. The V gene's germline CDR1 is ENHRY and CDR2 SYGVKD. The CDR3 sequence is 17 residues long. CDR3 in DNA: TGTGCCATCACCCCGAGCCCTCCGGCGCAGAGCACCGGGGAGCTGTTTTCT. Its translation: CAITPSPPAQSTGELFS.

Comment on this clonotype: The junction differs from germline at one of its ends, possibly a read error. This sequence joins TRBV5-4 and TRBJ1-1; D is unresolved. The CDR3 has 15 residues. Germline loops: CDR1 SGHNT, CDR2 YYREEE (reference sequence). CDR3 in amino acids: CASSLTESKNSEAFF. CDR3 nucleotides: TGTGCCAGCAGCTTGACAGAGTCGAAGAACAGTGAAGCTTTCTTT.

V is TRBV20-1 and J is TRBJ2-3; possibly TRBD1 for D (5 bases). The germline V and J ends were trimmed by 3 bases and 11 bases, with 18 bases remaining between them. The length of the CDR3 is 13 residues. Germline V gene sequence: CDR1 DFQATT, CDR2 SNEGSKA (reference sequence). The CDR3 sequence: CSASFRSTGMQYF. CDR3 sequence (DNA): TGCAGTGCTAGTTTTAGGAGCACAGGTATGCAGTATTTT.

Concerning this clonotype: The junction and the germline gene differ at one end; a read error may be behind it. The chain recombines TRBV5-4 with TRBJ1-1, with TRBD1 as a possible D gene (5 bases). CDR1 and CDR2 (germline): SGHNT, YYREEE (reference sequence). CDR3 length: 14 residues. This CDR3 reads CVSSSTRGGTEAFF. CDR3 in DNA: TGTGTCAGCAGCTCGACAAGGGGCGGCACTGAAGCTTTCTTT. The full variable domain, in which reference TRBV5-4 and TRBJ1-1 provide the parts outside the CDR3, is ETGVTQSPTHLIKTRGQQVTLRCSSQSGHNTVSWYQQALGQGPQFIFQYYREEENGRGNFPPRFSGLQFPNYSSELNVNALELDDSALYLCVSSSTRGGTEAFFGQGTRLTVV.

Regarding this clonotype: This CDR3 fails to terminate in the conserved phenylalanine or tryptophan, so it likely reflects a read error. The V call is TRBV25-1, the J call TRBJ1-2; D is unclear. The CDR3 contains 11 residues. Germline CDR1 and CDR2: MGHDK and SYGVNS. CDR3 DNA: TGTACCATCAGTGACAACTATGGCTACACCTCC. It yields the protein CTISDNYGYTS.

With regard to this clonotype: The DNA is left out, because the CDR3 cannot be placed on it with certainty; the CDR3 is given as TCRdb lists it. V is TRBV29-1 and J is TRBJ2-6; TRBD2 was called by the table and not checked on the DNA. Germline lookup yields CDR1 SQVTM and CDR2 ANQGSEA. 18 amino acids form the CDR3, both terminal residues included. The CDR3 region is CSVRRRPSGTFGANVLTF.